These 21 T cell receptor beta chains were all obtained from the same sample, sequenced in a study of T-cell reconstitution after alpha-beta-depleted transplantation in children. Unique molecular identifiers were used to barcode this TCRbeta library. TCRdb re-derived calls from the PCR reads in MiXCR, one entry per CDR3 protein. The sample records 780,000 or so distinct CDR3 sequences, about 15% being singletons. The material sequenced was PBMCs, mostly from graft donor cells, taken 360 days after TCRalphabeta/CD19-depleted stem cell transplant. These receptors all stem from a male patient between 5 and 17 years old who had a stem cell transplant for acute lymphoblastic leukemia, so the T cells may come from the graft donor.

This clonotype was picked up a small number of times. DNA for the CDR3: TGTGCCAGCAGCGCTGACTTGAGCACAGATACGCAGTATTTT. As protein: CASSADLSTDTQYF. J is TRBJ2-3 and V is TRBV11-1, with no clear D. V was cut by 5 bases and J by 0 bases, with 9 bases left in between. From germline, CDR1 is SGHAT and CDR2 FQDESV (reference sequence). The CDR3 runs to 14 residues.

This clonotype was counted ten times or more. The V gene is TRBV5-1, the J gene TRBJ2-7; 13 nucleotides align to TRBD2. Unmatched junction bases numbered 3, after V lost 3 bases and J lost 0 bases. The CDR3 has 16 amino acids. CDR1 is SGHRS and CDR2 is YFSETQ in the germline V gene. CDR3 loop: CASSSGLAGASYEQYF. The CDR3 DNA sequence: TGCGCCAGCAGCTCCGGACTAGCGGGGGCCTCCTACGAGCAGTACTTC.

The J gene is TRBJ1-3, the V gene TRBV12-3 or TRBV12-4, with TRBD1 matching over 9 bases. This CDR3 contains 16 residues. Losses at the gene ends were 8 bases for V and 4 bases for J; bases not matched to a gene: 12. CDR3 sequence reads: CASPLRDREGGNTIYF. The CDR3 nucleotides are TGTGCCAGCCCCCTAAGGGACAGGGAAGGCGGAAACACCATATATTTT.

This clonotype showed up just a few times. The V call is TRBV12-3 or TRBV12-4, the J call TRBJ2-1; 8 nucleotides line up with TRBD2. The CDR3 sequence is 16 residues long. J gave up 4 bases and V 6 bases, and 11 bases lay outside the gene matches. CDR3 DNA: TGTGCCAGCAGCACCGCCCTAGCGGGCAATTACAATGAGCAGTTCTTC. The encoded protein is CASSTALAGNYNEQFF.

The J gene is TRBJ1-2, the V gene TRBV18, with TRBD1 matching 7 bases. With V trimmed by 3 bases and J by 3 bases, 4 bases remained unmatched. CDR3 size: 14 residues. Per the germline V gene, CDR1 is KGHSH and CDR2 is LQKENI. As DNA, the CDR3 is TGTGCCAGCTCACCGGGACAGTTCGACTATGGCTACACCTTC. This encodes CASSPGQFDYGYTF.

The chain carries TRBV5-1 and TRBJ1-1; D not certain. Germline CDR1 and CDR2: SGHRS and YFSETQ. The CDR3 sequence is 14 residues long. Between the trimmed V and J ends, which lost 1 base and 1 base, there was a span of 8 bases. The CDR3 DNA sequence: TGCGCCAGCAGCTTGAACACCCAGAACACTGAAGCTTTCTTT. It encodes CASSLNTQNTEAFF.

This clonotype was picked up many times. The chain combines TRBV12-3 or TRBV12-4 with TRBJ1-2; D ambiguous. The CDR3 contains 14 residues. The V end lost 2 bases, the J end lost 2 bases, and 9 bases lay between the germline ends. CDR3 in DNA: TGTGCCAGCAGTTTATGGGAGGTCAACTATGGCTACACCTTC. It is translated as CASSLWEVNYGYTF.

V and J are TRBV5-1 and TRBJ1-1; D is perhaps TRBD1 (6 bases). Trimming left V 0 bases short and J 5 bases short, with 20 bases between. This CDR3 spans 17 amino acids. Germline assignment: CDR1 SGHRS and CDR2 YFSETQ. The CDR3 protein is CASSLAQTGPIFTEAFF. CDR3 nucleotide sequence: TGCGCCAGCAGCTTGGCCCAAACAGGGCCTATCTTTACTGAAGCTTTCTTT.

This clonotype has just a few counts. This sequence joins TRBV15 and TRBJ2-1; D might be TRBD1 or TRBD2, each matching 5 bases. Trimming removed 6 bases from V and 0 bases from J, with 27 bases in between. Germline loops: CDR1 LNHNV, CDR2 YYDKDF (reference sequence). The CDR3 is 20 residues long. CDR3 DNA: TGTGCCACCAGGACACCGGGACCCAAGACGGGGTTCAGCTCCTACAATGAGCAGTTCTTC. This codes for CATRTPGPKTGFSSYNEQFF.

In this sample, this clonotype turned up a few times. The chain joins TRBV20-1 to TRBJ2-7, with D unresolved. The germline V gene encodes CDR1 DFQATT and CDR2 SNEGSKA (reference sequence). V was shortened by 0 bases and J by 6 bases, with 12 bases between the two germline ends. The CDR3 sequence is 13 residues long. The CDR3 loop is CSARDRPLGEQYF. CDR3 nucleotides: TGCAGTGCTAGAGATCGGCCCCTAGGCGAGCAGTACTTC.

The V gene is TRBV12-3 or TRBV12-4, the J gene TRBJ2-3; 7 bases agree with TRBD2. The V and J ends lost 4 bases and 0 bases, in that order; junction bases with no gene match: 10. This CDR3 has 17 residues. The CDR3 bases are TGTGCCAGCAGTTCCCCCCCTCTAGCGGCAAGCACAGATACGCAGTATTTT. Its protein is CASSSPPLAASTDTQYF.

A remark on this clonotype: A much larger clonotype is one base distant, so this may be a read error. It is likely a read error, because the conserved phenylalanine at the end of the CDR3 is missing. V gene TRBV15 combines with J gene TRBJ2-1; D uncertain. This CDR3 spans 14 amino acids. The V end lost 1 base, the J end lost 8 bases, and 12 bases lay between the germline ends. Per germline, CDR1 LNHNV and CDR2 YYDKDF (reference sequence). CDR3 coding DNA: TGTGCCACCAGCAGAGTGGGCACATTGGATGAGCAGTTCGTC. Translation gives CATSRVGTLDEQFV.

The chain recombines TRBV20-1 with TRBJ2-5; 10 nucleotides align to TRBD2. Germline lookup yields CDR1 DFQATT and CDR2 SNEGSKA (reference sequence). The length of the CDR3 is 17 residues. V shed 1 base, J shed 2 bases, and the junction held 10 bases outside the gene matches. CDR3 bases: TGCAGTGCTAGAGGAGGGGGGGGGACTAGCGAACAAGAGACCCAGTACTTC. As protein: CSARGGGGTSEQETQYF.

The rearrangement links TRBV7-9 to TRBJ2-5; the match to TRBD2 covers 9 bases. The J segment lost 4 bases and the V segment lost 3 bases, leaving 9 bases of the junction unmatched. Germline loops: CDR1 SEHNR, CDR2 FQNEAQ (reference sequence). The CDR3 is 16 amino acids. The chain's CDR3 is CASSFLSGSWGETQYF. Written as DNA, the CDR3 is TGTGCCAGCAGCTTTCTTAGCGGGAGTTGGGGAGAGACCCAGTACTTC.

The V and J genes are TRBV7-6 and TRBJ2-5; D is perhaps TRBD2 (5 bases). The CDR3 consists of 17 residues. The V gene lost 2 bases and the J gene lost 5 bases, with 21 bases spanning the gap. Germline lookup yields CDR1 SGHVS and CDR2 FNYEAQ. The CDR3 region has the DNA TGTGCCAGCAGCTTAAGCGGCACCGACCTGATGTTGGAGACCCAGTACTTC. It specifies CASSLSGTDLMLETQYF.

The table lists this clonotype with a few counts. The genes are TRBV7-9 and TRBJ2-5; D is ambiguous. This CDR3 has 13 residues. Trimming shortened V by 7 bases and J by 0 bases, and 9 bases separated the two germline ends. The V gene's germline CDR1 is SEHNR and CDR2 FQNEAQ (reference sequence). The CDR3 here is CASKLEDQETQYF. CDR3 DNA sequence: TGTGCCAGCAAGCTTGAGGACCAAGAGACCCAGTACTTC.

The chain couples TRBV27 to TRBJ2-5; 7 bases agree with TRBD2. V lost 10 bases, J lost 2 bases, and 13 bases stayed unmatched. The CDR3 has 15 amino acids. Looked up from germline, CDR1 is MNHEY and CDR2 is SMNVEV (reference sequence). The CDR3 is CATSWASGFQETQYF. DNA for the CDR3: TGTGCCACCTCGTGGGCTAGCGGATTTCAAGAGACCCAGTACTTC.

This clonotype turned up a few times. V gene TRBV5-1 combines with J gene TRBJ2-5; TRBD2 matches 8 bases. Germline values: CDR1 SGHRS, CDR2 YFSETQ. Trimming cost V 3 bases and J 5 bases; bases outside gene matches: 12. The CDR3 is 16 residues long. CDR3 nucleotide sequence: TGCGCCAGCAGCTCCCCGGGACTAGGGGTACGGGAGACCCAGTACTTC. This sequence encodes CASSSPGLGVRETQYF.

CDR3 region: CASSPRSPGLQRDEQFF. CDR3 coding DNA: TGTGCCAGCAGTCCCCGATCCCCAGGGCTACAGAGGGATGAGCAGTTCTTC. This chain uses TRBV12-3 or TRBV12-4 with TRBJ2-1; D tentatively reads TRBD1 or TRBD2 (5 bases each). The CDR3 extends over 17 amino acids. V was shortened by 5 bases and J by 8 bases, with 25 bases between the two germline ends.

The V call is TRBV6-1, the J call TRBJ1-6; D not resolved. The germline V gene encodes CDR1 MNHNS and CDR2 SASEGT. The CDR3 length is 14 residues. V was cut by 9 bases and J by 0 bases, with 9 bases left in between. The chain's CDR3 is CASGVGSYNSPLHF. CDR3 nucleotide sequence: TGTGCCAGTGGAGTCGGCTCCTATAATTCACCCCTCCACTTT.

The gene calls are TRBV9 and TRBJ1-6, with 8 bases lining up with TRBD1. CDR1 is SGDLS, CDR2 YYNGEE, per germline. The CDR3 is 14 amino acids. J gave up 5 bases and V 6 bases, and 4 bases lay outside the gene matches. CDR3 in amino acids: CASNPTGDNSPLHF. The CDR3 DNA is TGTGCCAGCAACCCGACAGGGGATAATTCACCCCTCCACTTT.